The text below deals with one T cell receptor (beta chain). Only in-frame clones appear in the TCRdb table, and some are missing; sequencing was by immunoSEQ multiplex PCR. The sample has about 510,000 clones, about four fifths seen once. This specimen comes from a study of shared clonotypes between healthy human individuals. Unmatched junction bases numbered 12, after V lost 6 bases and J lost 1 base. The CDR3 is 16 residues long. Germline CDR1 is MNHEY and CDR2 is SMNVEV (reference sequence). Specimen: PBMCs. This chain links TRBV27 with TRBJ2-7; TRBD2 aligns across 7 bases. This TCR was recovered from a woman aged 40 to 50 in good health. Some clones in this sample may be carry-over from other donors' samples. CDR3 in DNA: TGTGCCAGCAGGTCCCGGGGGGAGGGATTTTCCTACGAGCAGTACTTC. Its protein product is CASRSRGEGFSYEQYF.